These 10 T cell receptor beta chains were sequenced from one sample in a study of T cells after yellow fever vaccination. TCRdb independently ran MiXCR on the 5' RACE reads; one entry per CDR3 protein. The table shows 50,000 to 60,000 distinct CDR3 sequences, with about 5% occurring only once. The sample was PBMCs, either bulk or a sorted T-cell subset (CD4+, CD8+, memory, or dextramer-sorted; not recorded which), taken on the day of the yellow fever booster vaccination. Receptors were obtained from a man between 18 and 29 years old who received the YFV17D yellow fever vaccine.

This clonotype was seen more than once but under ten times. The chain recombines TRBV12-3 or TRBV12-4 with TRBJ2-1; perhaps TRBD1 as D (5 bases). The germline V and J ends were trimmed by 2 bases and 12 bases, with 11 bases remaining between them. CDR3 length equals 12 residues. The CDR3 DNA reads TGTGCCAGCAGTTTAAGGGGAAGCGCGCAGTTCTTC. It is translated as CASSLRGSAQFF.

The table lists this clonotype with many counts. Compared with germline, one end of the junction differs, possibly owing to a read error. Here the CDR3 DNA reads TGTGCCAGCAGCATAGCGGGGGGCGCCTACAATGAGCAGTTCTTC. It is translated as CASSIAGGAYNEQFF. The chain employs TRBV7-6 and TRBJ2-1; 10 bases align to TRBD2. The germline CDR1 and CDR2 sequences are SGHVS and FNYEAQ. The CDR3 has 15 residues.

This clonotype was recorded many times. The genes are TRBV4-3 and TRBJ1-2; no clear D. The CDR3 runs 13 residues. CDR1 and CDR2 from the germline V gene are LGHNA and YSLEER. Trimming shortened V by 3 bases and J by 8 bases, and 13 bases separated the two germline ends. The CDR3 DNA is TGCGCCAGCAGCCACGGCAGTCTGGGGGGCTACACCTTC. Encoded protein: CASSHGSLGGYTF.

In this sample, this clonotype turned up many times. The chain recombines TRBV6-4 with TRBJ2-1, with TRBD2 as a possible D gene (5 bases). The CDR3 contains 14 residues. V lost 2 bases to trimming and J lost 0 bases, with 5 bases between them. The germline CDR1 and CDR2 sequences are MRHNA and SNTAGT. The chain's CDR3 is CASSDGSSYNEQFF. DNA for the CDR3: TGTGCCAGCAGTGACGGGAGCTCCTACAATGAGCAGTTCTTC.

Comments on this clonotype: The junction does not match germline at one end; this may be a read error. This chain links TRBV19 with TRBJ1-2; tentatively, D is TRBD1 (6 bases). The CDR3 extends over 11 amino acids. The germline gives CDR1 LNHDA, CDR2 SQIVND (reference sequence). DNA for the CDR3: TGTGCCAGTAGTTCTGACCGGACAGTAAACTTC. Translated, it gives CASSSDRTVNF.

This chain joins TRBV19 and TRBJ2-3; no firm D call. Looked up from germline, CDR1 is LNHDA and CDR2 is SQIVND (reference sequence). Trimming removed 9 bases from V and 4 bases from J, with 11 bases in between. CDR3 size: 12 residues. As DNA, the CDR3 is TGTGCCAGCAGCCATTCGCCAGATACGCAGTATTTT. This encodes CASSHSPDTQYF.

The CDR3 DNA reads as TGTGCCAGCAAGAGTCCCGGGACAGGGAAGGGTTACAATGAGCAGTTCTTC. This encodes CASKSPGTGKGYNEQFF. The chain couples TRBV11-2 to TRBJ2-1; 9 nucleotides agree with TRBD1. The germline V gene has CDR1 SGHAT and CDR2 FQNNGV. The CDR3 has 17 amino acids. J gave up 4 bases and V 7 bases, and 14 bases lay outside the gene matches.

This chain joins TRBV3-2 and TRBJ2-2; the table gives TRBD1 as D, unverified against the DNA. TRBV3-2 corresponds to a pseudogene. The CDR3 has 17 amino acids. CDR3 loop: CASSPINRGVGTGELFF. The CDR3 DNA reads TGTGCCAGCAGCCCCATAAACAGGGGTGTAGGCACCGGGGAGCTGTTTTTT.

There are a few counts of this clonotype. The chain joins TRBV19 to TRBJ2-2; possibly TRBD2 for D (5 bases). The CDR3 totals 15 residues. V was cut by 3 bases and J by 4 bases, with 12 bases left in between. The germline V gene encodes CDR1 LNHDA and CDR2 SQIVND (reference sequence). CDR3 sequence reads: CASSIYGSATGELFF. CDR3 nucleotides: TGTGCCAGTAGTATCTATGGGAGTGCCACCGGGGAGCTGTTTTTT.

This clonotype was observed many times. The chain carries TRBV12-5 and TRBJ2-1; D is uncertain. The ends were cut back, 4 bases at V and 4 bases at J, with 8 bases in the middle. Germline lookup yields CDR1 LGHNT and CDR2 FRNRAP. The CDR3 covers 13 residues. The CDR3 DNA reads TGTGCTAGTGGTTCGGCAGTGTACAATGAGCAGTTCTTC. Translated: CASGSAVYNEQFF.